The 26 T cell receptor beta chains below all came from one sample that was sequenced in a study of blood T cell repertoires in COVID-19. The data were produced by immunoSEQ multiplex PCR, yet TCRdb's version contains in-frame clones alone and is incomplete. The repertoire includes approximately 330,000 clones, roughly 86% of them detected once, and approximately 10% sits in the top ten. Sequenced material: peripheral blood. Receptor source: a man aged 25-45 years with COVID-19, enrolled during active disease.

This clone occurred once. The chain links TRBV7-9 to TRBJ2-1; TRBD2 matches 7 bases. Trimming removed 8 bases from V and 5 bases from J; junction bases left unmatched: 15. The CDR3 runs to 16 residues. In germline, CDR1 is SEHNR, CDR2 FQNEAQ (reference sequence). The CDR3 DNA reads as TGTGCCAGCGTGGCGGGGGTAGTGGTGAGGAACAATGAGCAGTTCTTC. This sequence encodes CASVAGVVVRNNEQFF.

The CDR3 DNA is TGCGCCAGCAGCCAAGATCTTACAGTAGGGGGCGAGAACACCGGGGAGCTGTTTTTT. Encoded protein: CASSQDLTVGGENTGELFF. The chain employs TRBV4-3 and TRBJ2-2; 7 nucleotides line up with TRBD1. CDR1 LGHNA and CDR2 YSLEER come from the germline V gene. The CDR3 has 19 residues. Germline trimming cut 0 bases from V and 1 base from J; bases unmatched to any gene: 11.

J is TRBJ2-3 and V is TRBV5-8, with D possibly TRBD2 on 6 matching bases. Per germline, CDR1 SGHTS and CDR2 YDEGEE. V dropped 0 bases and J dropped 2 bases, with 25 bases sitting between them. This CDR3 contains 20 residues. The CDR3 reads CASSLEVLGTGNMNTDTQYF. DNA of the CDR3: TGTGCCAGCAGCTTGGAAGTGTTGGGGACTGGGAATATGAACACAGATACGCAGTATTTT.

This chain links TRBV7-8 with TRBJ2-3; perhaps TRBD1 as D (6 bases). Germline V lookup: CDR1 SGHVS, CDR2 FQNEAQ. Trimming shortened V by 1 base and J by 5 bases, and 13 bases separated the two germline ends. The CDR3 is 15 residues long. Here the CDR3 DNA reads TGTGCCAGCAGCTTAGTTTTGGGGGCCTTAGATACGCAGTATTTT. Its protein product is CASSLVLGALDTQYF.

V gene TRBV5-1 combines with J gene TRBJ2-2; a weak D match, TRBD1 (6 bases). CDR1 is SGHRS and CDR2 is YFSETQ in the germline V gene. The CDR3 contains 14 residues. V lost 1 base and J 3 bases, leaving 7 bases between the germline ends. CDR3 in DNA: TGCGCCAGCAGCTTGAGGACAGACACCGGGGAGCTGTTTTTT. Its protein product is CASSLRTDTGELFF.

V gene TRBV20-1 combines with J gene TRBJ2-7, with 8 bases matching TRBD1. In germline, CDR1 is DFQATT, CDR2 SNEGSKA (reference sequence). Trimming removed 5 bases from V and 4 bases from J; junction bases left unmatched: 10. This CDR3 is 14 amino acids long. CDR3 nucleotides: TGCAGTGCTGGTGGACAGGGTGGCGAATACGAGCAGTACTTC. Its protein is CSAGGQGGEYEQYF.

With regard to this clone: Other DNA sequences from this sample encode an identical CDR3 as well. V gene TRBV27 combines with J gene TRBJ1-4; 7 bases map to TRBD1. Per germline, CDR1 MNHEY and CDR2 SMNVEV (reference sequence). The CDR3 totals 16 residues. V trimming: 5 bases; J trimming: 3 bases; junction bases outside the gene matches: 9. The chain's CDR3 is CASSPSGGRANEKLFF. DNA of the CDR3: TGTGCCAGCAGTCCATCAGGGGGAAGGGCTAATGAAAAACTGTTTTTT.

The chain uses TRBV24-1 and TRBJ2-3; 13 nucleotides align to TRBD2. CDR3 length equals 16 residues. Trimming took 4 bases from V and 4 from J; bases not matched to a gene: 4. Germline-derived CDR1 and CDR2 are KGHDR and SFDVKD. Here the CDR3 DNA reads TGTGCCACCAGTGACCGGGGACTAGCGGGGTCAGATACGCAGTATTTT. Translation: CATSDRGLAGSDTQYF.

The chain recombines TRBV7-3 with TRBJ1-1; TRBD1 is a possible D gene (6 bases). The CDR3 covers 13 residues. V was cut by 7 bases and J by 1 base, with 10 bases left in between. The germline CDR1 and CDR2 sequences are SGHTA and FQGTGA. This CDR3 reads CASTGQPNTEAFF. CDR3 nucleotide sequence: TGTGCCAGCACGGGACAACCGAACACTGAAGCTTTCTTT. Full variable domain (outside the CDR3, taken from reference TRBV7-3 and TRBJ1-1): GAGVSQTPSNKVTEKGKYVELRCDPISGHTALYWYRQSLGQGPEFLIYFQGTGAADDSGLPNDRFFAVRPEGSVSTLKIQRTERGDSAVYLCASTGQPNTEAFFGQGTRLTVV.

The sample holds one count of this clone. Here the CDR3 reads CASKGRQGSYSNQPQHF. The CDR3 DNA follows: TGTGCCAGTAAAGGTCGGCAGGGATCTTATAGCAATCAGCCCCAGCATTTT. The V and J genes are TRBV19 and TRBJ1-5; D possibly corresponds to TRBD1 (5 bases). V was cut by 7 bases and J by 0 bases, with 19 bases left in between. The germline gives CDR1 LNHDA, CDR2 SQIVND (reference sequence). The CDR3 length is 17 residues.

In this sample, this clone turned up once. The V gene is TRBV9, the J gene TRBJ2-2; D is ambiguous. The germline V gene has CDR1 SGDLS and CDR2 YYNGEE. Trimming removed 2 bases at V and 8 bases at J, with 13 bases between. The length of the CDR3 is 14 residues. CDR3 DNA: TGTGCCAGCAGCGTTGACGTAAAGAGGGGGGAGCTGTTTTTT. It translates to CASSVDVKRGELFF.

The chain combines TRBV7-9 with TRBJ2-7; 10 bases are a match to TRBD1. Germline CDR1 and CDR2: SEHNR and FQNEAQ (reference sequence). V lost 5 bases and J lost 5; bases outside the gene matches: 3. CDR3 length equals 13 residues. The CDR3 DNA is TGTGCCAGCAGCGCAGGGACAGGGGACGAGCAGTACTTC. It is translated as CASSAGTGDEQYF.

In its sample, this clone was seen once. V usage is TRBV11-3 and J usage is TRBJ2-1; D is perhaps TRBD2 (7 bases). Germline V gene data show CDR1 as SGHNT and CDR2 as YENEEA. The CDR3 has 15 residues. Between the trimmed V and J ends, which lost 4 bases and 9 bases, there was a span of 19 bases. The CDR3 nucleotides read TGTGCCAGCAGCTACATGGGGGGGCAAATGTCTGAGCAGTTCTTC. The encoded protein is CASSYMGGQMSEQFF.

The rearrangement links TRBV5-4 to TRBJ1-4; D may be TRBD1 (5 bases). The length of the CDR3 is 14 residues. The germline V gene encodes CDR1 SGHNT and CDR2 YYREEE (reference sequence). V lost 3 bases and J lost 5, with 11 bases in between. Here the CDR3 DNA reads TGTGCCAGCAGCTCTGACGGGGGAAATGAAAAACTGTTTTTT. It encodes CASSSDGGNEKLFF.

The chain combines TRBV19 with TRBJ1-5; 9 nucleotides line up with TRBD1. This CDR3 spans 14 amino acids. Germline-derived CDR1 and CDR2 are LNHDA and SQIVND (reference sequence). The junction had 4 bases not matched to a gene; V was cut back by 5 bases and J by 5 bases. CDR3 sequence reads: CASSWTGADQPQHF. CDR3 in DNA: TGTGCCAGTAGTTGGACAGGGGCTGATCAGCCCCAGCATTTT. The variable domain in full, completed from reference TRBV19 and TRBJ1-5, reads DGGITQSPKYLFRKEGQNVTLSCEQNLNHDAMYWYRQDPGQGLRLIYYSQIVNDFQKGDIAEGYSVSREKKESFPLTVTSAQKNPTAFYLCASSWTGADQPQHFGDGTRLSIL.

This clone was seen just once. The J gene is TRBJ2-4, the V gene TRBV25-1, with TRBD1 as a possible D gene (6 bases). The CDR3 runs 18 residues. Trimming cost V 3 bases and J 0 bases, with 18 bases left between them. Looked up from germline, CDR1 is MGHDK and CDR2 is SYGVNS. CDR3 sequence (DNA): TGTGCCAGCAGTGATCGGCAGGGGATCAACCTAGCCAAAAACATTCAGTACTTC. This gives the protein CASSDRQGINLAKNIQYF.

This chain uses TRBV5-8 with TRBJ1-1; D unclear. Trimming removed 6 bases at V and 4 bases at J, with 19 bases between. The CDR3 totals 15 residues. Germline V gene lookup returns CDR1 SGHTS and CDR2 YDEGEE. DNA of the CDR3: TGTGCCAGCACCGTTGTCCTGTTTCAGTTCACTGAAGCTTTCTTT. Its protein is CASTVVLFQFTEAFF.

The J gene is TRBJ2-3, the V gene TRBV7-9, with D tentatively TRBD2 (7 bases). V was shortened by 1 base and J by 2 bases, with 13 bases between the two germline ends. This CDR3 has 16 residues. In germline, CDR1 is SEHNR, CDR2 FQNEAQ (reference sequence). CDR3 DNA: TGTGCCAGCAGCTTAGGGCGCGGGGGCCTCACAGATACGCAGTATTTT. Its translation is CASSLGRGGLTDTQYF.

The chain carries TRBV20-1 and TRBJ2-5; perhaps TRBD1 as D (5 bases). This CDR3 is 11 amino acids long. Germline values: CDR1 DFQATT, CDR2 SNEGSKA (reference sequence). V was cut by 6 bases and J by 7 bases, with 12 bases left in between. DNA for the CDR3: TGCAGTGCGTGGACATCGGGGACCCAGTACTTC. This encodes CSAWTSGTQYF.

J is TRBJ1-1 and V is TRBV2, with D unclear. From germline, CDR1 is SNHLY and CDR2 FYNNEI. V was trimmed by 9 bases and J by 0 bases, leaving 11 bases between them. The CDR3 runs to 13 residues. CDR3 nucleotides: TGTGCCAGTCAGGAGAGGGTGAACACTGAAGCTTTCTTT. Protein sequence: CASQERVNTEAFF. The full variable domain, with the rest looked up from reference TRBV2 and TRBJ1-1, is EPEVTQTPSHQVTQMGQEVILRCVPISNHLYFYWYRQILGQKVEFLVSFYNNEISEKSEIFDDQFSVERPDGSNFTLKIRSTKLEDSAMYFCASQERVNTEAFFGQGTRLTVV.

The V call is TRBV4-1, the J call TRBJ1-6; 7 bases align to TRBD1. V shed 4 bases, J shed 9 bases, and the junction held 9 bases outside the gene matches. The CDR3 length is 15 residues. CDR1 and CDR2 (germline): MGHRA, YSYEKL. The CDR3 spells CASSLLDRDGSPLHF. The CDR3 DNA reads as TGCGCCAGCAGCCTCTTAGACAGGGACGGTTCACCCCTCCACTTT.

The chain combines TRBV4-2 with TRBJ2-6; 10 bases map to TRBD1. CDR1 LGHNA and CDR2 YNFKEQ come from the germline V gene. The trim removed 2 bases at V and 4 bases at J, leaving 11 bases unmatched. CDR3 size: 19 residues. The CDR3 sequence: CASSQQDRGGALGANVLTF. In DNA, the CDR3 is TGTGCCAGCAGCCAACAGGACAGGGGGGGAGCTCTCGGGGCCAACGTCCTGACTTTC.

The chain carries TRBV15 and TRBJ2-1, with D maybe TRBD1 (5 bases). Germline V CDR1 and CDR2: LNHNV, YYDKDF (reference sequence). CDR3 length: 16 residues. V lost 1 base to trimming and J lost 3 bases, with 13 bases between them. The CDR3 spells CATSRVTDPSYNEQFF. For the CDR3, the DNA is TGTGCCACCAGCAGAGTGACAGACCCAAGCTACAATGAGCAGTTCTTC.

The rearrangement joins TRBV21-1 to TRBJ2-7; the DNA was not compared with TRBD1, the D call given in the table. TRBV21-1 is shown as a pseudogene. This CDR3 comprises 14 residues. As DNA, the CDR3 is TGTGCCAGCACTGTGGACAGGGTGGACTACGAGCAGTACTTC. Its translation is CASTVDRVDYEQYF.

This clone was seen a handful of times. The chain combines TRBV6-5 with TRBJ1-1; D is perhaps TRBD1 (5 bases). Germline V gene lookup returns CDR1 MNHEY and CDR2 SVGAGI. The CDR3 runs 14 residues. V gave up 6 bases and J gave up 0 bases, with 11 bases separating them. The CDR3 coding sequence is TGTGCCAGCAGCGCCCAGGGCCTGAACACTGAAGCTTTCTTT. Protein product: CASSAQGLNTEAFF.

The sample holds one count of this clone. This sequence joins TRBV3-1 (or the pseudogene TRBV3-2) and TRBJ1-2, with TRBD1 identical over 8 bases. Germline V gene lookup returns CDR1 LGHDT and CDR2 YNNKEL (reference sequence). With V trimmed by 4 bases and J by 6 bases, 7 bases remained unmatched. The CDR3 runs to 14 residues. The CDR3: CASSLRQGKDGYTF. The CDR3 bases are TGTGCCAGCAGCCTCCGACAGGGGAAAGATGGCTACACCTTC.